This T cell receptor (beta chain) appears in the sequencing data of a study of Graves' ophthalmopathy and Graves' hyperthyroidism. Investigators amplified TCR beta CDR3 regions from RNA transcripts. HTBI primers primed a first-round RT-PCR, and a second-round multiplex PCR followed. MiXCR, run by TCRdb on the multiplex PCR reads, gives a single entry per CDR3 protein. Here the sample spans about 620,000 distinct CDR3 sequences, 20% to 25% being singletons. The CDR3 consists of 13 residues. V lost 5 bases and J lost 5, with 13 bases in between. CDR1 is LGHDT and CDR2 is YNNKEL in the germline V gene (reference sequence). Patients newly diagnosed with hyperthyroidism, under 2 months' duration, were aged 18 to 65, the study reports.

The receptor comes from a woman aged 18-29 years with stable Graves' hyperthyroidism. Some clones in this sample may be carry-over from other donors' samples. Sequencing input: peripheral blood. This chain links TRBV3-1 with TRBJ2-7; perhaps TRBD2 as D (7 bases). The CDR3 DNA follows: TGTGCCAGCAGCTGGGGGGGCGCTAACGAGCAGTACTTC. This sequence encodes CASSWGGANEQYF.